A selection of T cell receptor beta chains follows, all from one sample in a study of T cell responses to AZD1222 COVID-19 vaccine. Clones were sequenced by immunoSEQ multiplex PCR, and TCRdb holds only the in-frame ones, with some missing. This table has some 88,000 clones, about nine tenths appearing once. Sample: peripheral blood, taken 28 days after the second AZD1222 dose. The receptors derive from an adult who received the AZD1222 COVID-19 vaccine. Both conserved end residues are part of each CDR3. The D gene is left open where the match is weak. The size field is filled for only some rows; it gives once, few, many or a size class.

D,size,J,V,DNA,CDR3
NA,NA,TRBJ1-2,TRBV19,TGTGCCAGTAGTATGGACAGAAACTATGGCTACACCTTC,CASSMDRNYGYTF
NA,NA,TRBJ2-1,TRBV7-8,TGTGCCAGCAGCTTACCCCTGGCGGCGCGGAGAAGTTTTCACAATGAGCAGTTCTTC,CASSLPLAARRSFHNEQFF
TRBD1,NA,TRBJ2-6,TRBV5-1,TGCGCCAGCAGCCGTTACCAGGGGGTCGGCTCTGTGACCAACGTCCTGACTTTC,CASSRYQGVGSVTNVLTF
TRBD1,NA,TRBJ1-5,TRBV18,TGTGCCAGCTCGGAACAGGGGGGTAGCAATCAGCCCCAGCATTTT,CASSEQGGSNQPQHF
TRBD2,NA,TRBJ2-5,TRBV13,TGTGCCAGCAGCTTAGGACTAGCGGGGGGAATAGAGACCCAGTACTTC,CASSLGLAGGIETQYF
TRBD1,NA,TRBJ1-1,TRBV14,TGTGCCAGCAGCCTGACAGGGATGGAGACTGAAGCTTTCTTT,CASSLTGMETEAFF
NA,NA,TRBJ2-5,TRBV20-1,TGCAGTGCTAATGAGGGGGGGGCTGAGACCCAGTACTTC,CSANEGGAETQYF
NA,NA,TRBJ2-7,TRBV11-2,TGTGCCAGCAGCTTAGTACAGGGCTACGAGCAGTACTTC,CASSLVQGYEQYF
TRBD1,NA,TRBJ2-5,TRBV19,TGTGCCAGTAGTTCATGGGGTAAAGGGGGCGTGGAGACCCAGTACTTC,CASSSWGKGGVETQYF
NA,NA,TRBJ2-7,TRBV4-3,TGCGCCAGCAGCAACGGACAGAAGACCTACGAGCAGTACTTC,CASSNGQKTYEQYF
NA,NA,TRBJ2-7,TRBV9,TGTGCCAGCAGCGGACCGACAGGCCCTGAGTACTTC,CASSGPTGPEYF
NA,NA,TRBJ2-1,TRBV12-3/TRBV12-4,TGTGCCAGCAGTTTAACTAATGAGCAGTTCTTC,CASSLTNEQFF
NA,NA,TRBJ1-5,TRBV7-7,TGTGCTAGCAGCTCACACGGTCGATATAGCAATCAGCCCCAGCATTTT,CASSSHGRYSNQPQHF
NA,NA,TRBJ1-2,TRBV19,TGTGCCAGTAGTGCGAGGAACGGCTACACCTTC,CASSARNGYTF
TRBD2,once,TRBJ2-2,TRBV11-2,TGTGCCAGCAGCCCCCGGGGGAGGGCGGCCGGGGAGCTGTTTTTT,CASSPRGRAAGELFF
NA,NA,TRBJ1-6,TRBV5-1,TGCGCCAGCAGACCTATAGAAGGCTCCTATAATTCACCCCTCCACTTT,CASRPIEGSYNSPLHF
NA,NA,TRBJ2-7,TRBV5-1,TGCGCCAGCAGCTTTTCCTGGGACGCCTCCTACGAGCAGTACTTC,CASSFSWDASYEQYF
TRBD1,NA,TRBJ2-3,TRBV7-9,TGTGCCAGCAGCTTTGACAGGGCTGGCACAGATACGCAGTATTTT,CASSFDRAGTDTQYF
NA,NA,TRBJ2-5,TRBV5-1,TGCGCCAGCAGCTTGACCACCCAAGAGACCCAGTACTTC,CASSLTTQETQYF
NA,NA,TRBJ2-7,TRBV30,TGTGCCTGGAGTGTACGACTAACCGACGAGCAGTACTTC,CAWSVRLTDEQYF
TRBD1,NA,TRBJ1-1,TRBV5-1,TGCGCCAGCACACGGGACAGGGGGAACACTGAAGCTTTCTTT,CASTRDRGNTEAFF
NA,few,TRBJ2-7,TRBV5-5,TGTGCCAGCAGCTTGGGCACTTTAGGCCACGAGCAGTACTTC,CASSLGTLGHEQYF
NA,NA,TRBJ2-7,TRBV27,TGTGCCAGCAGTTTTCGGGGTACAGGGCAGGGCGCCTACGAGCAGTACTTC,CASSFRGTGQGAYEQYF
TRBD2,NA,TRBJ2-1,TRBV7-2,TGTGCCAGCAGCCAAGCGGGGGGCCGGATTAATGAGCAGTTCTTC,CASSQAGGRINEQFF
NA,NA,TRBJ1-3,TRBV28,TGTGCCAGCAGTACCCACCAGGGCTCTGGAAACACCATATATTTT,CASSTHQGSGNTIYF
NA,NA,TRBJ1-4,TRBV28,TGTGCCAGCAGTCAAGGAGTAAGAGGACTCGGAAAACTGTTTTTT,CASSQGVRGLGKLFF
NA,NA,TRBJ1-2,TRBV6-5,TGTGCCAGCAGTCCCCCCGGACGGTATGGCTACACCTTC,CASSPPGRYGYTF
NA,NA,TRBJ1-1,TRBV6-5,TGTGCCAGCGGGCCCTACGGTGGTAACACTGAAGCTTTCTTT,CASGPYGGNTEAFF
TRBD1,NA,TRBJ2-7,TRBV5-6,TGTGCCAGCAGCTTGGTCGACAGGGGCCCCTACGAGCAGTACTTC,CASSLVDRGPYEQYF
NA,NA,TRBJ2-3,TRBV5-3,TGTGCCAGAAGCTTGCCGGAACTAGCCGCTAGCACAGATACGCAGTATTTT,CARSLPELAASTDTQYF
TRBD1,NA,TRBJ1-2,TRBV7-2,TGTGCCAGCAGCTTAGTGGGACAGGGCTATGGCTACACCTTC,CASSLVGQGYGYTF